This T cell receptor beta chain was identified during a study of metastatic and nonmetastatic thyroid tumors. At the level of the study: Repertoire data that came from the blood and tumor or nodule tissue of malignant and benign thyroid patients were compared. The study, taken as a whole, reports: Patients with malignant thyroid tumors reportedly had significantly higher TCR beta diversity than those with benign nodules, in blood and tumor.

Original analysis: CDR3 was compared across clinicopathological groups, and the resulting differences were used to build a distant-metastasis classifier for papillary thyroid cancer. MiXCR re-clonotyped the PCR reads for TCRdb. These V and J calls derive from TCRdb rather than the authors' analysis. Of around 15,000 clones listed, just under 30% are singletons. Every patient underwent thyroid surgery untreated. The CDR3 sequence is 18 residues long. V gave up 5 bases and J gave up 6 bases; unmatched junction bases: 12. This clone was picked up many times. Its target is not known. This TCR derives from a female donor with papillary thyroid cancer or a benign thyroid nodule (not recorded which). Some clones in this sample may be carry-over from other donors' samples. This chain links TRBV12-3 or TRBV12-4 with TRBJ2-2, with TRBD2 matching 13 bases. Sequenced material: blood. CDR3 loop: CASSPHGTSGKGAGELFF. As DNA, the CDR3 is TGTGCCAGCAGTCCCCACGGGACTAGCGGGAAGGGCGCCGGGGAGCTGTTTTTT.